This entry lists 9 T cell receptor beta chains sequenced from one sample in a study of cytomegalovirus exposure and HLA in healthy donors (dated by TCRdb to the late 2010s). The protocol used for the library was the immunoSEQ multiplex PCR assay. Not all clones reach the TCRdb copy of this immuneACCESS table, which keeps in-frame sequences only. Checked studies attribute under half of the gap to unresolved V genes and leave the rest unexplained. The sample includes more than 90,000 clones, with about 94% observed a single time. The ten most abundant clones make up approximately 1.1% of the sample. Sequencing input: PBMCs. These TCRs come from a woman aged 30 to 39 in good health and CMV-seropositive.

The rearrangement joins TRBV19 to TRBJ2-1; 9 nucleotides align to TRBD2. The CDR3 is 16 amino acids. Losses at the gene ends were 3 bases for V and 5 bases for J; bases not matched to a gene: 8. Per germline, CDR1 LNHDA and CDR2 SQIVND (reference sequence). Here the CDR3 reads CASSIRRREGHNEQFF. For the CDR3, the DNA is TGTGCCAGTAGTATCAGGAGGCGGGAGGGCCACAATGAGCAGTTCTTC.

The chain combines TRBV28 with TRBJ2-1; 10 nucleotides line up with TRBD1. This CDR3 has 19 amino acids. J lost 10 bases, V lost 6 bases, and 24 bases had no gene match. CDR1 and CDR2 from the germline V gene are MDHEN and SYDVKM. DNA for the CDR3: TGTGCCAGCAGACCCCCGAGACAGGGGGCCACCGGGGTTTTTTGGGAGCAGTTCTTC. Protein sequence: CASRPPRQGATGVFWEQFF.

The rearrangement links TRBV29-1 to TRBJ2-1; tentative D call: TRBD2 (5 bases). This CDR3 is built from 16 residues. Germline V CDR1 and CDR2: SQVTM, ANQGSEA. Trimming took off 7 bases at V and 4 bases at J, with 23 bases between the two ends. CDR3 sequence: CSAGQAGKKGYNEQFF. CDR3 bases: TGCAGCGCTGGGCAGGCCGGGAAGAAGGGATACAATGAGCAGTTCTTC.

The gene calls are TRBV6-5 and TRBJ2-5, with 8 bases that match TRBD2. Germline CDR1 and CDR2: MNHEY and SVGAGI. CDR3 size: 15 residues. The ends lost 0 bases at V and 5 bases at J; junction bases unmatched: 5. The CDR3, as DNA: TGTGCCAGCAGTTACTCCGGGACTAGGTTCGAGACCCAGTACTTC. Residues: CASSYSGTRFETQYF.

The CDR3 sequence is CASERQDEGNQPQHF. In DNA, the CDR3 is TGTGCCAGCGAGCGGCAGGACGAGGGCAATCAGCCCCAGCATTTT. This chain links TRBV28 with TRBJ1-5; the D is unclear. The CDR3 runs 15 residues. The ends were cut back, 8 bases at V and 2 bases at J, with 16 bases in the middle. Germline-derived CDR1 and CDR2 are MDHEN and SYDVKM.

The chain employs TRBV7-3 and TRBJ2-3; 9 bases are shared with TRBD1. J lost 3 bases, V lost 5 bases, and 9 bases had no gene match. The CDR3 runs 16 residues. Germline assignment: CDR1 SGHTA and CDR2 FQGTGA. The CDR3 DNA is TGTGCCAGCAGCCCGACGGGACAGGGAAGGACAGATACGCAGTATTTT. This gives the protein CASSPTGQGRTDTQYF. The variable domain in full, completed from reference TRBV7-3 and TRBJ2-3, reads GAGVSQTPSNKVTEKGKYVELRCDPISGHTALYWYRQSLGQGPEFLIYFQGTGAADDSGLPNDRFFAVRPEGSVSTLKIQRTERGDSAVYLCASSPTGQGRTDTQYFGPGTRLTVL.

V usage is TRBV28 and J usage is TRBJ2-7; TRBD1 agrees at 7 bases. The germline V gene has CDR1 MDHEN and CDR2 SYDVKM. With V trimmed by 5 bases and J by 3 bases, 10 bases remained unmatched. This CDR3 comprises 15 residues. CDR3 DNA: TGTGCCAGCAGTCCAACGGGACAGAACTTCTACGAGCAGTACTTC. Protein product: CASSPTGQNFYEQYF.

This chain uses TRBV5-1 with TRBJ2-3, with 7 bases fitting TRBD2. With 5 bases clipped from V and 2 bases from J, the junction kept 2 bases outside the gene matches. The germline V gene has CDR1 SGHRS and CDR2 YFSETQ. The CDR3 spans 13 residues. CDR3 region: CASRGLSTDTQYF. In DNA form, the CDR3 reads TGCGCCAGCAGGGGACTATCCACAGATACGCAGTATTTT.

This clone has only one observation. This rearrangement joins TRBV7-2 to TRBJ2-7; 10 nucleotides match TRBD2. The J segment lost 3 bases and the V segment lost 5 bases, leaving 10 bases of the junction unmatched. The CDR3 sequence is 16 residues long. Germline V lookup: CDR1 SGHTA, CDR2 FQGNSA. As DNA, the CDR3 is TGTGCCAGCAGCACGCCGCTAGCGGGAGTTCACTACGAGCAGTACTTC. It yields the protein CASSTPLAGVHYEQYF.